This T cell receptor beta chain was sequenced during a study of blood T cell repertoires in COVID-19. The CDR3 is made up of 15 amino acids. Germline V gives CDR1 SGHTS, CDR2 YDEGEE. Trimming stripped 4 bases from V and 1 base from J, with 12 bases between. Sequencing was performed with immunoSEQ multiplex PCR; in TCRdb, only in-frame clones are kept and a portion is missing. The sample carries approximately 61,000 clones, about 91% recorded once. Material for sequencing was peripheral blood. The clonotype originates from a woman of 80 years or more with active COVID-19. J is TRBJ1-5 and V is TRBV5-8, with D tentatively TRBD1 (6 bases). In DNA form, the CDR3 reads TGTGCCAGCAGCGTACAGGGTTTCAGCAATCAGCCCCAGCATTTT. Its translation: CASSVQGFSNQPQHF.